The clone carrying this TCR beta chain was seen repeatedly, ten times or more. This record comes from a study of regulatory T cells in long-lasting Graves disease. The overall study: Antithyroid drugs had been taken by newly diagnosed Graves' patients for under 3 months.

Time point indicated: newly diagnosed GD, antithyroid drugs for less than 3 months. RNA isolated from PBMCs was used to make the TCR library. The V and J ends lost 11 bases and 3 bases respectively, with 10 bases between them. CDR3 length: 11 residues. Germline values: CDR1 SNHLY, CDR2 FYNNEI. In building TCR beta libraries, iRepertoire HTBI primers were used together with Arm-PCR of CDR3 regions. TCRdb used MiXCR to reprocess the multiplex PCR reads, holding one entry per CDR3 protein. The table records hundreds of thousands of distinct CDR3 sequences, roughly 16% of them present only once. The data also belong to a second study, concerning T cells in Graves' hyperthyroidism and ophthalmopathy.

The V and J genes are TRBV2 and TRBJ1-1; the D gene is possibly TRBD1 (5 bases). This sequence originates from a woman aged 25 to 45 with Graves disease. Material: peripheral blood mononuclear cells (PBMCs), obtained at new diagnosis, from a patient treated with antithyroid drugs. CDR3 region: CALGGDTEAFF. CDR3 bases: TGTGCCCTTGGGGGGGACACTGAAGCTTTCTTT. The entire variable domain, with the rest obtained from reference TRBV2 and TRBJ1-1, is as follows: EPEVTQTPSHQVTQMGQEVILRCVPISNHLYFYWYRQILGQKVEFLVSFYNNEISEKSEIFDDQFSVERPDGSNFTLKIRSTKLEDSAMYFCALGGDTEAFFGQGTRLTVV.